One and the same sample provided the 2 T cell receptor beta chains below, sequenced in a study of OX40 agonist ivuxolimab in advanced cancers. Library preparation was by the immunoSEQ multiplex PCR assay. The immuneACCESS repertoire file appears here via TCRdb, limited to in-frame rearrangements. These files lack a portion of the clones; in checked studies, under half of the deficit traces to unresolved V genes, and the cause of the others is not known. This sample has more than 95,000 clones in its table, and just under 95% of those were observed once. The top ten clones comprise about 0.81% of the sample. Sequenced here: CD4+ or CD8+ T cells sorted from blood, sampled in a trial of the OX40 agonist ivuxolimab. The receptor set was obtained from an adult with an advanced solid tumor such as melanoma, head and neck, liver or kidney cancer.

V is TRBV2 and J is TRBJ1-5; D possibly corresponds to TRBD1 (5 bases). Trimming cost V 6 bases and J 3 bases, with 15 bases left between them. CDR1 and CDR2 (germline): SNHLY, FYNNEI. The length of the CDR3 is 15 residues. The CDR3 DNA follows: TGTGCCAGCAGAGGGAGCGGGGCCCACAATCAGCCCCAGCATTTT. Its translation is CASRGSGAHNQPQHF.

CDR3 sequence: CASSLWGGSGTDTQYF. CDR3 nucleotides: TGTGCCAGCAGCCTCTGGGGAGGTAGCGGGACAGATACGCAGTATTTT. The chain links TRBV9 to TRBJ2-3; TRBD2 matches at 7 bases. The CDR3 has 16 amino acids. The V and J ends lost 4 bases and 3 bases, in that order; junction bases with no gene match: 11. Germline loops: CDR1 SGDLS, CDR2 YYNGEE.